Each of the 22 T cell receptor beta chains below was sequenced from the same sample in a study of OX40 agonist ivuxolimab in advanced cancers. The library was generated by the immunoSEQ multiplex PCR assay. TCRdb's version of the immuneACCESS table is confined to in-frame rearrangements and falls short of the full clone set. An unresolved V gene accounts for under half of the shortfall where checked; the remainder is of unknown origin. The sample yields 45,000 to 60,000 clones; more than 75% were counted once. In total, the top ten clones hold over 1% of the sample. The sequencing used CD4+ or CD8+ T cells sorted from blood, collected in a trial of the OX40 agonist ivuxolimab. The receptors come from an adult with an advanced solid tumor such as melanoma, head and neck, liver or kidney cancer.

V usage is TRBV20-1 and J usage is TRBJ1-1; D unclear. The germline V gene has CDR1 DFQATT and CDR2 SNEGSKA (reference sequence). The CDR3 has 10 amino acids. The ends were cut back, 6 bases at V and 7 bases at J, with 9 bases in the middle. CDR3 coding DNA: TGCAGTGCCAGACGGCTTGAAGCTTTCTTT. This gives the protein CSARRLEAFF.

V usage is TRBV6-1 and J usage is TRBJ2-7; weak D call: TRBD2 (6 bases). V lost 8 bases and J lost 0, with 17 bases in between. The CDR3 covers 15 residues. Germline CDR1 and CDR2: MNHNS and SASEGT. CDR3 protein: CASYHGGSGSYEQYF. The CDR3, as DNA: TGTGCCAGCTACCACGGGGGTAGCGGCTCCTACGAGCAGTACTTC.

CDR3 DNA: TGTGCCATCAGTGAGGGGTTCGGAGGGGGCGAGCAGTTCTTC. Its translation is CAISEGFGGGEQFF. This chain joins TRBV10-3 and TRBJ2-1; possibly TRBD1 for D (7 bases). Germline V gene sequence: CDR1 ENHRY, CDR2 SYGVKD. CDR3 length: 14 residues. Trimming pared 2 bases from V and 10 bases from J, leaving 15 bases between.

V usage is TRBV19 and J usage is TRBJ2-4; TRBD2 matches 7 bases. V gave up 8 bases and J gave up 0 bases; unmatched junction bases: 4. The CDR3 sequence is 14 residues long. Germline V gene lookup returns CDR1 LNHDA and CDR2 SQIVND (reference sequence). DNA of the CDR3: TGTGCCAGTTCTAGCGGAATAGCCAAAAACATTCAGTACTTC. Residues: CASSSGIAKNIQYF.

The chain has TRBV7-9 and TRBJ2-2; 7 nucleotides match TRBD2. Germline V gene lookup returns CDR1 SEHNR and CDR2 FQNEAQ (reference sequence). The CDR3 covers 15 residues. With 4 bases clipped from V and 5 bases from J, the junction kept 7 bases outside the gene matches. The CDR3 sequence is CASSWRLAETGELFF. CDR3 nucleotide sequence: TGTGCCAGCAGCTGGAGGCTAGCGGAGACCGGGGAGCTGTTTTTT.

In this sample, this clone turned up once. This chain joins TRBV9 and TRBJ1-5; perhaps TRBD1 as D (5 bases). CDR3 length: 17 amino acids. The ends were cut back, 0 bases at V and 4 bases at J, with 17 bases in the middle. Per the germline V gene, CDR1 is SGDLS and CDR2 is YYNGEE. The CDR3 loop is CASSVGPRWGENQPQHF. CDR3 nucleotide sequence: TGTGCCAGCAGCGTAGGCCCCCGGTGGGGGGAAAATCAGCCCCAGCATTTT. Filled out from reference TRBV9 and TRBJ1-5, the complete variable domain reads DSGVTQTPKHLITATGQRVTLRCSPRSGDLSVYWYQQSLDQGLQFLIQYYNGEERAKGNILERFSAQQFPDLHSELNLSSLELGDSALYFCASSVGPRWGENQPQHFGDGTRLSIL.

The J gene is TRBJ1-5, the V gene TRBV19; 9 positions match TRBD1. The V gene end was trimmed by 3 bases and the J gene end by 4 bases; junction bases not matched to a gene: 10. The germline V gene has CDR1 LNHDA and CDR2 SQIVND (reference sequence). The CDR3 consists of 17 residues. CDR3 in amino acids: CASSIFGTGLLNQPQHF. DNA of the CDR3: TGTGCCAGTAGTATTTTTGGGACAGGGTTGTTGAATCAGCCCCAGCATTTT.

This chain uses TRBV21-1 with TRBJ2-3; TRBD2, as called in the table, went unchecked against the DNA. TRBV21-1 represents a pseudogene. The CDR3 loop spans 17 amino acids. The CDR3 loop reads CASSIWTSGTHADTQYF. The CDR3 DNA reads TGTGCCAGCAGCATTTGGACTAGCGGGACCCATGCAGATACGCAGTATTTT.

The chain uses TRBV11-2 and TRBJ2-7, with D perhaps assigned TRBD1 or TRBD2 (5 bases each). The germline V gene has CDR1 SGHAT and CDR2 FQNNGV. There are 13 residues in the CDR3. Trimming took off 3 bases at V and 1 base at J, with 7 bases between the two ends. The CDR3 nucleotides read TGTGCCAGCAGCTTTGGGGGATCCTACGAGCAGTACTTC. Its protein product is CASSFGGSYEQYF.

This sequence joins TRBV11-2 and TRBJ2-1; 8 bases line up with TRBD2. V trimming: 3 bases; J trimming: 8 bases; junction bases outside the gene matches: 9. The CDR3 totals 15 residues. Germline V lookup: CDR1 SGHAT, CDR2 FQNNGV. The CDR3 reads CASSLGSGKLDEQFF. The CDR3 coding sequence is TGTGCCAGCAGCTTGGGTAGCGGGAAGCTCGATGAGCAGTTCTTC.

The chain employs TRBV7-8 and TRBJ1-1; D is uncertain. There are 14 residues in the CDR3. Germline V gives CDR1 SGHVS, CDR2 FQNEAQ. Trimming took off 1 base at V and 6 bases at J, with 12 bases between the two ends. Here the CDR3 reads CASSLDRLLAEAFF. DNA for the CDR3: TGTGCCAGCAGCTTAGATCGGCTTCTCGCTGAAGCTTTCTTT.

This clone was counted many times. CDR3 loop: CASSLKPSGVRAYEQYF. The CDR3, as DNA: TGTGCCAGCAGTTTAAAGCCTAGCGGAGTCAGGGCCTACGAGCAGTACTTC. The rearrangement links TRBV27 to TRBJ2-7, with 7 bases aligning to TRBD2. The ends lost 2 bases at V and 2 bases at J; junction bases unmatched: 12. This CDR3 has 17 residues. The germline V gene encodes CDR1 MNHEY and CDR2 SMNVEV (reference sequence).

This clone was observed a few times. V usage is TRBV29-1 and J usage is TRBJ1-2; perhaps TRBD1 as D (5 bases). Germline CDR1 and CDR2: SQVTM and ANQGSEA. Trimming shortened V by 7 bases and J by 7 bases, and 16 bases separated the two germline ends. The CDR3 consists of 12 residues. CDR3 sequence: CSALTGVIGYTF. The DNA for the CDR3 is TGCAGCGCCCTCACGGGGGTAATTGGCTACACCTTC.

As DNA, the CDR3 is TGTGCCAGCAGCCTAAAGACAGGGGCTGAAGCTTTCTTT. Protein product: CASSLKTGAEAFF. The chain is built from TRBV7-6 and TRBJ1-1, with TRBD1 matching 8 bases. Per germline, CDR1 SGHVS and CDR2 FNYEAQ. The length of the CDR3 is 13 residues. J gave up 6 bases and V 5 bases, and 5 bases lay outside the gene matches.

This clone was counted once. V usage is TRBV10-3 and J usage is TRBJ2-1; TRBD2 is a possible D gene (7 bases). V gave up 2 bases and J gave up 6 bases, with 8 bases separating them. Germline V CDR1 and CDR2: ENHRY, SYGVKD. The CDR3 spans 13 residues. The CDR3 protein is CAISERGGNEQFF. The DNA of the CDR3 is TGTGCCATCAGTGAGAGGGGGGGCAATGAGCAGTTCTTC.

With respect to this clone: Its ends do not fully match the called genes, so a read error is possible. V and J are TRBV5-1 and TRBJ1-1; a weak D match, TRBD1 (6 bases). CDR1 is SGHRS, CDR2 YFSETQ, per germline. The CDR3 is 14 residues long. CDR3 in amino acids: CASRLDSLNTEAFF. As DNA, the CDR3 is TGCGCCAGCAGGTTGGACAGCTTGAACACTGAAGCTTTCTTT. The full variable domain, rest sourced from reference TRBV5-1 and TRBJ1-1, is KAGVTQTPRYLIKTRGQQVTLSCSPISGHRSVSWYQQTPGQGLQFLFEYFSETQRNKGNFPGRFSGRQFSNSRSEMNVSTLELGDSALYLCASRLDSLNTEAFFGQGTRLTVV.

The gene calls are TRBV19 and TRBJ1-3; D may be TRBD1 (6 bases). From germline, CDR1 is LNHDA and CDR2 SQIVND (reference sequence). V lost 7 bases to trimming and J lost 2 bases, with 21 bases between them. The length of the CDR3 is 17 residues. In DNA form, the CDR3 reads TGTGCCAGTACCCCGGACAGCCTATTAGGCGCTGGAAACACCATATATTTT. Translating it yields CASTPDSLLGAGNTIYF.

The rearrangement links TRBV2 to TRBJ1-6; 8 positions agree with TRBD1. CDR3 size: 13 residues. Germline V gene lookup returns CDR1 SNHLY and CDR2 FYNNEI. The trim removed 8 bases at V and 12 bases at J, leaving 9 bases unmatched. CDR3 bases: TGTGCCAGCGAGCCAGGGGGCGCATTACCCCTCCACTTT. This sequence encodes CASEPGGALPLHF.

The genes are TRBV28 and TRBJ2-7; the D call may be TRBD1 or TRBD2 (5 bases each). CDR3 length: 16 residues. V was cut by 8 bases and J by 4 bases, with 24 bases left in between. CDR1 is MDHEN, CDR2 SYDVKM, per germline. The DNA for the CDR3 is TGTGCCAGCCAGTCGGCTGGGGGAACTATAAAGTACGAGCAGTACTTC. This codes for CASQSAGGTIKYEQYF.

This clone ranks as medium-sized (0.01 to 0.1%). V and J are TRBV4-2 and TRBJ2-6; the D is unclear. V was shortened by 4 bases and J by 0 bases, with 7 bases between the two germline ends. This CDR3 is 15 amino acids long. Germline V gives CDR1 LGHNA, CDR2 YNFKEQ. CDR3 sequence: CASSPVTSGANVLTF. The CDR3 DNA is TGTGCCAGCAGCCCCGTTACCTCTGGGGCCAACGTCCTGACTTTC.

This chain joins TRBV4-1 and TRBJ2-7; 9 bases align to TRBD1. Germline V gene data show CDR1 as MGHRA and CDR2 as YSYEKL. This CDR3 contains 16 residues. The trim removed 3 bases at V and 4 bases at J, leaving 10 bases unmatched. CDR3 protein: CASSHNPGQGWYEQYF. The CDR3 nucleotides are TGCGCCAGCAGCCATAATCCGGGACAGGGATGGTACGAGCAGTACTTC.

This CDR3 is CASSVGRQETQYF. The CDR3 DNA reads as TGTGCCAGTAGTGTCGGGCGGCAAGAGACCCAGTACTTC. J is TRBJ2-5 and V is TRBV19; D is unresolved. This CDR3 has 13 amino acids. Trimming removed 5 bases from V and 2 bases from J, with 9 bases in between. Germline-derived CDR1 and CDR2 are LNHDA and SQIVND (reference sequence).